The rows below give T cell receptor beta chains drawn from one sample of a study of shared clonotypes between healthy human individuals. This table comes from immunoSEQ multiplex PCR, and its TCRdb copy is limited to in-frame clones, with some not included. The sample has about 1.5 million clones; 95% to 99% are singletons. The sample taken for sequencing was naive CD4+ T cells sorted from blood. The receptors originated from a man aged 25-45 years in good health. The CDR3 runs from the conserved cysteine through the conserved F or W. Fields, in order: D gene, V gene, J gene, clone size, CDR3 DNA, CDR3 protein. The D gene is left open where the match is weak. Only some rows state a clone size, as once, few, many or a class for expanded clones.

TRBD1	TRBV27	TRBJ2-1	.	TGTGCCACCAAGGGGGCCCGGACAGGGGGCAAGCAGGCGGGAAGATACAATGAGCAGTTCTTC	CATKGARTGGKQAGRYNEQFF
TRBD1	TRBV5-1	TRBJ2-2	.	TGCGCCAGCAGCTTTGGGCTCTTGGGGACAGACTACACCGGGGAGCTGTTTTTT	CASSFGLLGTDYTGELFF
TRBD1	TRBV7-9	TRBJ2-3	once	TGTGCCAGCAGCCTAGCTGTACCACCGGGACAGCGGACAGATACGCAGTATTTT	CASSLAVPPGQRTDTQYF
.	TRBV7-8	TRBJ1-5	.	TGTGCCAGCAGCTTATCGACAGGCAATCAGCCCCAGCATTTT	CASSLSTGNQPQHF
TRBD1	TRBV29-1	TRBJ2-5	.	TGCAGCGTTGGGGTCGGGACAGGGGTGGAGACCCAGTACTTC	CSVGVGTGVETQYF
.	TRBV15	TRBJ2-2	.	TGTGCCACCAGCAGAGCCGCGCGGGAAACCGGGGAGCTGTTTTTT	CATSRAARETGELFF
.	TRBV2	TRBJ2-5	.	TGTGCCAGCAGTCGGGACTTAGAGACCCAGTACTTC	CASSRDLETQYF
TRBD1	TRBV6-8	TRBJ2-7	.	TGTGCCAGCAGACCTGACAGGGGCTACTCCTACGAGCAGTACTTC	CASRPDRGYSYEQYF
TRBD1	TRBV29-1	TRBJ1-4	few	TGCAGCGTTGAACAGGGGGATGAAAAACTGTTTTTT	CSVEQGDEKLFF
TRBD2	TRBV6-5	TRBJ2-7	.	TGTGCCAGCAGTCGAAGCGGGAACTCCTACGAGCAGTACTTC	CASSRSGNSYEQYF
.	TRBV9	TRBJ1-1	once	TGTGCCAGCAGCGCACAGGAGGGGAGAGGGGCTGAAGCTTTCTTT	CASSAQEGRGAEAFF
TRBD2	TRBV27	TRBJ2-7	few	TGTGCCAGCAGTTCCCCCCTAGCGGGAGTTTACGAGCAGTACTTC	CASSSPLAGVYEQYF
.	TRBV14	TRBJ2-5	.	TGTGCCAGCAGCCAAGCTCGCGGGGCCGTCCAAGAGACCCAGTACTTC	CASSQARGAVQETQYF
.	TRBV7-9	TRBJ2-1	.	TGTGCCAGCAGCTTGAAAGATGCATACAATGAGCAGTTCTTC	CASSLKDAYNEQFF
.	TRBV7-2	TRBJ2-7	.	TGTGCCAGCAGCCTATACAGATCACAGATCTCCTACGAGCAGTACTTC	CASSLYRSQISYEQYF
.	TRBV4-1	TRBJ2-7	.	TGCGCCAGCAGCGCCGCCTCCTACGAGCAGTACTTC	CASSAASYEQYF
.	TRBV6-1	TRBJ2-1	.	TGTGCCAGTCAACGGACCTACAATGAGCAGTTCTTC	CASQRTYNEQFF
TRBD2	TRBV28	TRBJ2-7	.	TGTGCCAGCAGTTCATCCTCTAGGGCGGGAGAGTACGAGCAGTACTTC	CASSSSSRAGEYEQYF
.	TRBV6-1	TRBJ1-2	.	TGTGCCAGCAGTATCCGGTGGACTGAGAACTATGGCTACACCTTC	CASSIRWTENYGYTF
TRBD1	TRBV5-1	TRBJ1-5	.	TGCGCCAGCAGCCTGGGGACAGGGGTTAGACAGCCCCAGCATTTT	CASSLGTGVRQPQHF
.	TRBV28	TRBJ2-2	.	TGTGCCACCATTAGGGGTGGAGAGGACGGGGAGCTGTTTTTT	CATIRGGEDGELFF
TRBD1	TRBV7-2	TRBJ1-2	.	TGTGCCAGCAGCTTAGTGGACAGGGGAGGCGGCTACACCTTC	CASSLVDRGGGYTF
.	TRBV2	TRBJ2-5	.	TGTGCCAGCAGTCCTCTAACTCGGTCGGAGACCCAGTACTTC	CASSPLTRSETQYF
.	TRBV25-1	TRBJ2-2	.	TGTGCCAGCGAGAAGCCCACGAACACCGGGGAGCTGTTTTTT	CASEKPTNTGELFF
TRBD2	TRBV5-1	TRBJ2-1	.	TGCGCCAGCACCCAGCGAGCGGGAGATCCTAATGAGCAGTTCTTC	CASTQRAGDPNEQFF
.	TRBV18	TRBJ2-5	.	TGTGCCAGCTCGCCCGGGGCAGGGTTCCAAGAGACCCAGTACTTC	CASSPGAGFQETQYF
.	TRBV27	TRBJ2-5	.	TGTGCCAGCAGTTTAGACGGAGAAGAGACCCAGTACTTC	CASSLDGEETQYF